Listed below are T cell receptor beta chains from one sample, sequenced in a study of blood T cell repertoires in COVID-19. Sequencing used immunoSEQ multiplex PCR; TCRdb keeps in-frame clones, though not all of them. The sample contains a few hundred thousand clones, about 90% of which appear only once. The sample consisted of PBMCs or T cells enriched from blood (not recorded which). The receptors originated from a woman in her twenties or thirties who had recovered from COVID-19. Both conserved end residues are part of each CDR3. Fields, in order: V gene, clone size, J gene, D gene, CDR3 protein, CDR3 DNA. The D gene is left open where the match is weak. Only part of the rows carry a size: once, few, many, or a class if the clone is expanded.

V gene: TRBV28
clone size: few
J gene: TRBJ1-6
D gene: .
CDR3 protein: CASCGAESPLHF
CDR3 DNA: TGTGCCAGCTGTGGGGCAGAGTCACCCCTCCACTTT

V gene: TRBV19
clone size: .
J gene: TRBJ2-6
D gene: TRBD1
CDR3 protein: CASSRLPGGAKAGANVLTF
CDR3 DNA: TGTGCCAGTAGCCGCCTTCCAGGGGGCGCTAAGGCTGGGGCCAACGTCCTGACTTTC

V gene: TRBV6-1
clone size: once
J gene: TRBJ1-6
D gene: .
CDR3 protein: CASSETGWDSPLHF
CDR3 DNA: TGTGCCAGCAGTGAAACAGGATGGGATTCACCCCTCCACTTT

V gene: TRBV27
clone size: .
J gene: TRBJ2-5
D gene: TRBD1
CDR3 protein: CASSSRDRGSWETQYF
CDR3 DNA: TGTGCCAGCAGTAGCCGGGACAGGGGATCCTGGGAGACCCAGTACTTC

V gene: TRBV27
clone size: .
J gene: TRBJ1-2
D gene: TRBD1
CDR3 protein: CASSPRTGNGYTF
CDR3 DNA: TGTGCCAGCAGTCCCCGGACAGGCAATGGCTACACCTTC

V gene: TRBV7-2
clone size: .
J gene: TRBJ1-2
D gene: .
CDR3 protein: CASSLVTGEYGYTF
CDR3 DNA: TGTGCCAGCAGCTTAGTCACAGGCGAGTATGGCTACACCTTC

V gene: TRBV7-5
clone size: .
J gene: TRBJ1-5
D gene: .
CDR3 protein: CARSLVAQGSNQPQHF
CDR3 DNA: .

V gene: TRBV19
clone size: .
J gene: TRBJ2-7
D gene: .
CDR3 protein: CASSTSGTLYEQYF
CDR3 DNA: TGTGCCAGTAGTACCTCCGGGACACTCTACGAGCAGTACTTC

V gene: TRBV10-3
clone size: .
J gene: TRBJ1-6
D gene: .
CDR3 protein: CAISDLSRNSPLHF
CDR3 DNA: TGTGCCATCAGTGACCTGTCGCGGAATTCACCCCTCCACTTT

V gene: TRBV28
clone size: .
J gene: TRBJ1-4
D gene: TRBD1
CDR3 protein: CASRGVDRELFF
CDR3 DNA: TGTGCCAGCAGGGGGGTCGACAGGGAACTGTTTTTT

V gene: TRBV4-1
clone size: .
J gene: TRBJ1-1
D gene: .
CDR3 protein: CASSLTGPDAEAFF
CDR3 DNA: TGCGCCAGCAGCCTTACAGGGCCGGATGCTGAAGCTTTCTTT

V gene: TRBV7-2
clone size: .
J gene: TRBJ2-1
D gene: TRBD2
CDR3 protein: CASLRLAGVPYNEQFF
CDR3 DNA: TGTGCCAGCCTCCGACTAGCGGGAGTCCCGTACAATGAGCAGTTCTTC

V gene: TRBV24-1
clone size: .
J gene: TRBJ1-1
D gene: TRBD1
CDR3 protein: CATSDGGDRPQAFF
CDR3 DNA: TGTGCCACCAGTGATGGGGGGGACAGGCCCCAAGCTTTCTTT

V gene: TRBV7-9
clone size: .
J gene: TRBJ2-7
D gene: TRBD2
CDR3 protein: CASRGGSSYEQYF
CDR3 DNA: TGTGCCAGCAGGGGGGGGAGCTCCTACGAGCAGTACTTC

V gene: TRBV6-5
clone size: few
J gene: TRBJ1-2
D gene: .
CDR3 protein: CASTRAGYGYTF
CDR3 DNA: TGTGCCAGCACCCGAGCGGGCTATGGCTACACCTTC

V gene: TRBV11-3
clone size: .
J gene: TRBJ1-1
D gene: .
CDR3 protein: CASSLGPNTKAFF
CDR3 DNA: TGTGCCAGCAGCTTAGGGCCTAACACTAAAGCTTTCTTT

V gene: TRBV15
clone size: .
J gene: TRBJ2-5
D gene: TRBD2
CDR3 protein: CATSRDLGGEGETQYF
CDR3 DNA: TGTGCCACCAGCAGAGATCTGGGGGGGGAAGGAGAGACCCAGTACTTC

V gene: TRBV12-3/TRBV12-4
clone size: .
J gene: TRBJ1-1
D gene: .
CDR3 protein: CASTQLRDTEAFF
CDR3 DNA: TGTGCCAGCACCCAACTCAGGGACACTGAAGCTTTCTTT

V gene: TRBV29-1
clone size: .
J gene: TRBJ2-1
D gene: .
CDR3 protein: CSVERVDMPSSYNEQFF
CDR3 DNA: TGCAGCGTTGAAAGGGTGGACATGCCGAGCTCCTACAATGAGCAGTTCTTC

V gene: TRBV11-2
clone size: .
J gene: TRBJ1-1
D gene: TRBD1
CDR3 protein: CASSPRPRQGEGEAFF
CDR3 DNA: TGTGCCAGCAGCCCCCGGCCCCGACAGGGTGAAGGTGAAGCTTTCTTT

V gene: TRBV29-1
clone size: .
J gene: TRBJ1-2
D gene: .
CDR3 protein: CSVEKQGGYGYTF
CDR3 DNA: TGCAGCGTTGAAAAGCAGGGAGGATATGGCTACACCTTC

V gene: TRBV10-2
clone size: .
J gene: TRBJ1-4
D gene: .
CDR3 protein: CASSESEGKLFF
CDR3 DNA: TGCGCCAGCAGTGAGTCGGAGGGTAAACTGTTTTTT

V gene: TRBV5-8
clone size: .
J gene: TRBJ2-3
D gene: .
CDR3 protein: CASCLWGLRGDRQYF
CDR3 DNA: TGTGCCAGCTGTTTGTGGGGGCTCCGGGGGGATAGGCAGTATTTT

V gene: TRBV25-1
clone size: once
J gene: TRBJ2-5
D gene: .
CDR3 protein: CASSDPKGQETQYF
CDR3 DNA: TGTGCCAGCAGTGATCCTAAGGGGCAAGAGACCCAGTACTTC

V gene: TRBV7-9
clone size: .
J gene: TRBJ1-1
D gene: .
CDR3 protein: CASSLGQNTEAFF
CDR3 DNA: TGTGCCAGCAGCCTCGGACAGAACACTGAAGCTTTCTTT

V gene: TRBV19
clone size: .
J gene: TRBJ2-1
D gene: TRBD1
CDR3 protein: CASSITGDPYNEQFF
CDR3 DNA: TGTGCCAGTAGTATAACAGGGGACCCCTACAATGAGCAGTTCTTC

V gene: TRBV19
clone size: .
J gene: TRBJ2-1
D gene: TRBD1
CDR3 protein: CASRSSWDRGSNEQFF
CDR3 DNA: TGTGCCAGTAGAAGCTCGTGGGACAGGGGCTCGAATGAGCAGTTCTTC

V gene: TRBV14
clone size: .
J gene: TRBJ2-5
D gene: .
CDR3 protein: CASSQQGATQYF
CDR3 DNA: TGTGCCAGCAGCCAGCAAGGGGCGACCCAGTACTTC

V gene: TRBV9
clone size: .
J gene: TRBJ1-6
D gene: .
CDR3 protein: CASRSTIGGDSPLHF
CDR3 DNA: TGTGCCAGCAGGTCCACGATCGGCGGGGATTCACCCCTCCACTTT

V gene: TRBV7-2
clone size: .
J gene: TRBJ1-2
D gene: TRBD1
CDR3 protein: CASSLSWGQGGGYTF
CDR3 DNA: TGTGCCAGCAGCTTAAGCTGGGGACAGGGAGGCGGCTACACCTTC

V gene: TRBV7-9
clone size: .
J gene: TRBJ1-3
D gene: TRBD1
CDR3 protein: CASSLAGQSTYSGNTIYF
CDR3 DNA: TGTGCCAGCAGCTTAGCGGGACAGAGTACATACTCTGGAAACACCATATATTTT

V gene: TRBV19
clone size: .
J gene: TRBJ2-7
D gene: .
CDR3 protein: CASSPRTDYEQYF
CDR3 DNA: TGTGCCAGTTCCCCTCGGACAGATTACGAGCAGTACTTC

V gene: TRBV2
clone size: .
J gene: TRBJ2-5
D gene: .
CDR3 protein: CASSPPGSGQETQYF
CDR3 DNA: TGTGCCAGCAGTCCCCCGGGGAGCGGGCAAGAGACCCAGTACTTC

V gene: TRBV7-8
clone size: .
J gene: TRBJ2-1
D gene: TRBD2
CDR3 protein: CASSLNARTSGSNEQFF
CDR3 DNA: TGTGCCAGCAGCCTTAACGCTCGGACTAGCGGGAGTAATGAGCAGTTCTTC

V gene: TRBV6-5
clone size: .
J gene: TRBJ2-5
D gene: .
CDR3 protein: CASSLIGYQETQYF
CDR3 DNA: TGTGCCAGCAGCCTCATCGGTTACCAAGAGACCCAGTACTTC

V gene: TRBV12-1
clone size: .
J gene: TRBJ2-1
D gene: .
CDR3 protein: CASSSHLTGINNEQFF
CDR3 DNA: TGTGCCAGCAGCTCCCATCTGACAGGGATCAACAATGAGCAGTTCTTC

V gene: TRBV30
clone size: once
J gene: TRBJ1-5
D gene: .
CDR3 protein: CAWSLPEKDNQPQHF
CDR3 DNA: TGTGCCTGGAGTCTCCCGGAGAAAGACAATCAGCCCCAGCATTTT

V gene: TRBV10-3
clone size: .
J gene: TRBJ2-5
D gene: TRBD2
CDR3 protein: CATLSGTSGLIGETQYF
CDR3 DNA: TGTGCCACTCTTAGCGGGACTAGCGGGTTGATAGGGGAGACCCAGTACTTC

V gene: TRBV7-2
clone size: .
J gene: TRBJ2-7
D gene: TRBD2
CDR3 protein: CASSLTSGRAYEQYF
CDR3 DNA: TGTGCCAGCAGCTTAACCAGCGGGAGGGCCTACGAGCAGTACTTC

V gene: TRBV28
clone size: .
J gene: TRBJ1-5
D gene: .
CDR3 protein: CASTLLYLGQNQPQHF
CDR3 DNA: TGTGCCAGCACCCTACTATACCTCGGACAGAATCAGCCCCAGCATTTT

V gene: TRBV7-3
clone size: .
J gene: TRBJ2-1
D gene: .
CDR3 protein: CASAGASAEQQFF
CDR3 DNA: TGTGCCAGCGCGGGGGCCTCTGCGGAACAACAGTTCTTC

V gene: TRBV2
clone size: .
J gene: TRBJ2-5
D gene: .
CDR3 protein: CASSEPAGPQETQYF
CDR3 DNA: TGTGCCAGCAGTGAACCTGCAGGGCCCCAAGAGACCCAGTACTTC